This T cell receptor beta chain was found in a study of T cell repertoires in cytomegalovirus infection. Germline V CDR1 and CDR2: SGHVT, SQSDAQ. The CDR3 consists of 11 residues. The V end was cut by 5 bases, the J end by 9 bases, with 8 bases between. TCRdb re-analysed the reads in MiXCR, keeping a single row per CDR3 protein. The table lists 350,000 to 550,000 distinct CDR3 sequences, about 33% of them singletons. This chain joins TRBV7-4 and TRBJ2-1; possible D gene TRBD2, 6 bases. Material for sequencing was PBMCs. This clonotype was obtained from a human donor in good health (CMV status not recorded). Some clones in this sample may be carry-over from other donors' samples. CDR3 in DNA: TGTGCCAGCAGCGCTAGCGCTGAGCAGTTCTTC. It encodes CASSASAEQFF. Variable domain in full (rest from reference TRBV7-4 and TRBJ2-1): GAGVSQSPRYKVAKRGRDVALRCDSISGHVTLYWYRQTLGQGSEVLTYSQSDAQRDKSGRPSGRFSAERPERSVSTLKIQRTEQGDSAVYLCASSASAEQFFGPGTRLTVL.